Below, 5 T cell receptor beta chains from the same sample are listed, as sequenced in a study of human T cells and chemical hapten exposure. The time point denotes: patch test 2, 6 weeks after DPC sensitization. Treatment denoted: therapeutic diphenylcyclopropenone sensitization with weekly scalp DPC. TCRdb ran MiXCR on the RACE reads and lists one entry per CDR3 protein. The sample carries some 44,000 distinct CDR3 sequences, around 8.9% recorded once. This specimen was whole blood, taken in connection with sensitization to the hapten diphenylcyclopropenone (DPC). The receptor source for this set is a woman aged 40 to 50 with alopecia areata. Some clones in this sample may be carry-over from other donors' samples.

The chain employs TRBV20-1 and TRBJ1-5; D is undetermined. Germline V gene lookup returns CDR1 DFQATT and CDR2 SNEGSKA (reference sequence). The CDR3 is 14 amino acids. Deletions cut 3 bases from V and 1 base from J, with 10 bases between. This CDR3 is CSASRPRSNQPQHF. The CDR3 coding sequence is TGCAGTGCTAGCCGGCCTCGGAGCAATCAGCCCCAGCATTTT.

In its sample, this clonotype was seen many times. V gene TRBV12-3 or TRBV12-4 combines with J gene TRBJ1-1, with TRBD1 as a possible D gene (6 bases). Deletions cut 6 bases from V and 11 bases from J, with 13 bases between. The CDR3 sequence is 11 residues long. CDR3: CASSSQGRAFF. The CDR3 DNA follows: TGTGCCAGCAGCTCCCAGGGGAGGGCTTTCTTT.

Note on this clonotype: A much larger clone sits a single nucleotide away, making a read error possible. V gene TRBV4-1 combines with J gene TRBJ2-7, with TRBD1 matching over 8 bases. The germline gives CDR1 MGHRA, CDR2 YSYEKL. This CDR3 has 14 residues. V shed 4 bases, J shed 3 bases, and the junction held 5 bases outside the gene matches. CDR3 in DNA: TGCGCCAGCAGCCTTGGACAGGGTTTCTACGAGCAGTACTTC. This gives the protein CASSLGQGFYEQYF.

This clonotype occurred a few times. CDR3 nucleotide sequence: TGTGCCAGCAGTACTCTCGGACGCCCCGGTACGCAGTATTTT. Translating gives CASSTLGRPGTQYF. The V gene is TRBV6-5, the J gene TRBJ2-3; D uncertain. Trimming stripped 5 bases from V and 8 bases from J, with 17 bases between. The germline V gene encodes CDR1 MNHEY and CDR2 SVGAGI. The CDR3 length is 14 residues.

This clonotype has more than one count but fewer than ten. The chain recombines TRBV30 with TRBJ1-2; D is undetermined. The CDR3 loop spans 13 amino acids. V was trimmed by 4 bases and J by 8 bases, leaving 17 bases between them. From germline, CDR1 is GTSNPN and CDR2 SVGIG (reference sequence). The CDR3 DNA sequence: TGTGCCTGGAAAAGTACGGCCGATGGGGGCTACACCTTC. Protein: CAWKSTADGGYTF.